The 29 T cell receptor beta chains given below trace back to one sample, sequenced in a study of CD8 T cells in ankylosing spondylitis. General observations from the study: What appeared characteristic of ankylosing spondylitis blood was a TCR beta motif of several highly homologous variants.

TCRdb re-analysed the 5' RACE reads in MiXCR, keeping a single row per CDR3 protein. The repertoire has fewer than 400,000 distinct CDR3 sequences, around 20% of them found once; the top ten carry about 16%. The antigens for these receptors are not known. The sequenced sample was blood, either unsorted or a sorted T cell fraction (not recorded which). All receptors come from a male donor with ankylosing spondylitis.

The rearrangement links TRBV2 to TRBJ1-2; possibly TRBD1 for D (6 bases). CDR3 length equals 15 residues. V was cut by 4 bases and J by 8 bases, with 20 bases left in between. Germline values: CDR1 SNHLY, CDR2 FYNNEI. The CDR3 loop reads CASSVRSQGFAGYTF. The DNA of the CDR3 is TGTGCCAGCAGTGTCCGGTCACAGGGATTCGCGGGCTACACCTTC.

The chain is built from TRBV19 and TRBJ1-1, with a weak D call TRBD1 (5 bases). With 6 bases removed from V and 7 bases from J, the gap between germline ends came to 18 bases. Germline V CDR1 and CDR2: LNHDA, SQIVND (reference sequence). The CDR3 length is 14 residues. The CDR3 DNA reads as TGTGCCAGTAGCCGGCCAGGGAGGAGTGATGAAGCTTTCTTT. Its translation is CASSRPGRSDEAFF.

This clonotype was seen a few times. The gene calls are TRBV12-3 or TRBV12-4 and TRBJ2-7, with 7 bases lining up with TRBD2. Trimming cost V 6 bases and J 0 bases; bases outside gene matches: 11. The CDR3 has 16 residues. CDR3 residues: CASSSSGTLFSYEQYF. CDR3 coding DNA: TGTGCCAGCAGCTCTAGCGGCACTCTCTTCTCCTACGAGCAGTACTTC.

This clonotype came up a few times. The J gene is TRBJ1-3, the V gene TRBV5-1; 8 bases are a match to TRBD1. CDR3 size: 16 residues. Trimming removed 0 bases from V and 2 bases from J; junction bases left unmatched: 4. The germline V gene encodes CDR1 SGHRS and CDR2 YFSETQ. CDR3 sequence: CASSLGTTGAGNTIYF. CDR3 DNA: TGCGCCAGCAGCTTGGGAACGACAGGGGCTGGAAACACCATATATTTT.

The gene calls are TRBV24-1 and TRBJ2-1, with D possibly matching TRBD2 (6 bases). There are 14 residues in the CDR3. Germline lookup yields CDR1 KGHDR and CDR2 SFDVKD. V lost 4 bases and J 7 bases, leaving 13 bases between the germline ends. The chain's CDR3 is CATSDPTRINEQFF. CDR3 nucleotide sequence: TGTGCCACCAGTGACCCGACTAGAATTAATGAGCAGTTCTTC.

This chain links TRBV6-1 with TRBJ2-1, with 8 bases identical to TRBD2. V trimming: 5 bases; J trimming: 3 bases; junction bases outside the gene matches: 6. Germline assignment: CDR1 MNHNS and CDR2 SASEGT. The CDR3 has 15 residues. The CDR3 spells CASSNYAGGYNEQFF. The CDR3, as DNA: TGTGCCAGCAGTAATTACGCGGGAGGCTACAATGAGCAGTTCTTC.

This clonotype has only a few counts. This rearrangement joins TRBV28 to TRBJ2-1; 9 nucleotides match TRBD2. The CDR3 runs 15 residues. CDR1 is MDHEN, CDR2 SYDVKM, per germline. V shed 6 bases and J 0 bases; nucleotides not matched to a gene: 3. CDR3 protein: CASRAAGGSYNEQFF. The CDR3, as DNA: TGTGCCAGCAGGGCAGCGGGAGGCTCCTACAATGAGCAGTTCTTC.

The J gene is TRBJ1-5, the V gene TRBV10-3; D possibly corresponds to TRBD1 (6 bases). Trimming took off 6 bases at V and 5 bases at J, with 14 bases between the two ends. CDR1 is ENHRY, CDR2 SYGVKD, per germline. The CDR3 is 14 amino acids. CDR3 DNA: TGTGCCATCAGCTCGCAGGGGACGGATCAGCCCCAGCATTTT. Translated, it gives CAISSQGTDQPQHF.

This chain connects TRBV5-1 to TRBJ2-1; possibly TRBD2 for D (6 bases). This CDR3 has 16 amino acids. With 7 bases removed from V and 0 bases from J, the gap between germline ends came to 17 bases. The germline gives CDR1 SGHRS, CDR2 YFSETQ. CDR3: CASQNERAYSYNEQFF. The DNA of the CDR3 is TGCGCCAGCCAAAATGAGCGGGCCTACTCCTACAATGAGCAGTTCTTC.

This clonotype was detected only a few times. This chain uses TRBV28 with TRBJ2-7, with a weak D call TRBD1 (6 bases). With 7 bases removed from V and 3 bases from J, the gap between germline ends came to 16 bases. This CDR3 region has 14 residues. Germline CDR1 MDHEN, CDR2 SYDVKM. CDR3 nucleotide sequence: TGTGCCAGCACCCTCCGGGGACAATTCTACGAGCAGTACTTC. Residues: CASTLRGQFYEQYF.

The chain carries TRBV10-3 and TRBJ1-5; 9 positions match TRBD1. The trim removed 6 bases at V and 5 bases at J, leaving 8 bases unmatched. CDR3 size: 15 residues. CDR1 and CDR2 (germline): ENHRY, SYGVKD. The CDR3 DNA sequence: TGTGCCATCAGCTCGGGACAGGGAGGGCATCAGCCCCAGCATTTT. Translating gives CAISSGQGGHQPQHF.

The chain is built from TRBV7-3 and TRBJ2-3; D possibly corresponds to TRBD2 (6 bases). The CDR3 is 15 residues long. Trimming stripped 2 bases from V and 5 bases from J, with 14 bases between. Germline V gives CDR1 SGHTA, CDR2 FQGTGA. CDR3 nucleotides: TGTGCCAGCAGCTTAGTCCGGGAGCGGAAAGATACGCAGTATTTT. This encodes CASSLVRERKDTQYF.

The chain links TRBV7-3 to TRBJ2-1; 7 nucleotides match TRBD1. The J segment lost 4 bases and the V segment lost 4 bases, leaving 4 bases of the junction unmatched. CDR1 and CDR2 from the germline V gene are SGHTA and FQGTGA. This CDR3 is 14 amino acids long. CDR3 sequence reads: CASSSPGQYNEQFF. CDR3 in DNA: TGTGCCAGCAGCTCCCCGGGACAGTACAATGAGCAGTTCTTC. The entire variable domain, with the rest obtained from reference TRBV7-3 and TRBJ2-1, is as follows: GAGVSQTPSNKVTEKGKYVELRCDPISGHTALYWYRQSLGQGPEFLIYFQGTGAADDSGLPNDRFFAVRPEGSVSTLKIQRTERGDSAVYLCASSSPGQYNEQFFGPGTRLTVL.

This chain uses TRBV5-1 with TRBJ2-5; 9 nucleotides line up with TRBD1. Unmatched junction bases numbered 14, after V lost 4 bases and J lost 7 bases. CDR1 is SGHRS, CDR2 YFSETQ, per germline. The CDR3 sequence is 16 residues long. CDR3 residues: CASSEKPGQGGWTQYF. CDR3 nucleotide sequence: TGCGCCAGCAGCGAAAAGCCGGGACAGGGAGGGTGGACCCAGTACTTC.

Ten or more counts support this clonotype. The CDR3 DNA follows: TGCAGTGCTAGGGACCTCGCAGAGAATGAAGCTTTCTTT. Amino acids: CSARDLAENEAFF. The chain couples TRBV20-1 to TRBJ1-1; no clear D gene. The CDR3 has 13 amino acids. V was trimmed by 3 bases and J by 7 bases, leaving 15 bases between them. Germline V gene data show CDR1 as DFQATT and CDR2 as SNEGSKA (reference sequence).

This clonotype was seen more than once but under ten times. The chain combines TRBV12-3 or TRBV12-4 with TRBJ1-1; D ambiguous. This CDR3 has 12 amino acids. The V and J ends lost 6 bases and 4 bases respectively, with 9 bases between them. The CDR3 sequence is CASRRAVTEAFF. The CDR3, as DNA: TGTGCCAGCAGGAGGGCGGTCACTGAAGCTTTCTTT.

The chain joins TRBV11-2 to TRBJ2-1, with 14 bases fitting TRBD2. The length of the CDR3 is 20 residues. The trim removed 4 bases at V and 0 bases at J, leaving 11 bases unmatched. Germline CDR1 is SGHAT and CDR2 is FQNNGV. The CDR3 sequence is CASSSPTTSGRAHSYNEQFF. As DNA, the CDR3 is TGTGCCAGCAGCTCGCCGACGACTAGCGGGAGGGCCCACTCCTACAATGAGCAGTTCTTC.

There are a few counts of this clonotype. The rearrangement uses TRBV5-5 and TRBJ2-7; 10 bases line up with TRBD2. The V gene end was trimmed by 0 bases and the J gene end by 7 bases; junction bases not matched to a gene: 13. Germline values: CDR1 SGHKS, CDR2 YYEKEE (reference sequence). The CDR3 consists of 17 residues. The DNA of the CDR3 is TGTGCCAGCAGCTTGGCGCCGAGGACTAGCGGAATCTTGGAGCAGTACTTC. Encoded protein: CASSLAPRTSGILEQYF.

The chain uses TRBV27 and TRBJ2-1, with D perhaps TRBD2 (5 bases). Germline V gene data show CDR1 as MNHEY and CDR2 as SMNVEV (reference sequence). The CDR3 length is 15 residues. V was shortened by 4 bases and J by 5 bases, with 15 bases between the two germline ends. The CDR3 spells CASSSDPIGNNEQFF. The CDR3 DNA reads TGTGCCAGCAGTTCTGACCCCATCGGGAACAATGAGCAGTTCTTC.

This chain uses TRBV5-1 with TRBJ2-7; 11 bases are a match to TRBD2. The germline CDR1 and CDR2 sequences are SGHRS and YFSETQ. CDR3 length equals 14 residues. The J segment lost 10 bases and the V segment lost 1 base, leaving 7 bases of the junction unmatched. This chain's CDR3 is CASSLTSGSSEQYF. CDR3 nucleotides: TGCGCCAGCAGCTTGACTAGCGGGAGTTCGGAACAGTACTTC.

The chain carries TRBV5-1 and TRBJ2-1; 15 bases align to TRBD2. J lost 8 bases, V lost 6 bases, and 3 bases had no gene match. Germline V gene lookup returns CDR1 SGHRS and CDR2 YFSETQ. This CDR3 is built from 14 residues. CDR3 sequence (DNA): TGCGCCAGCATGGGACTAGCGGGAGGTGATGAGCAGTTCTTC. Residues: CASMGLAGGDEQFF.

This clonotype was found a few times. The rearrangement links TRBV30 to TRBJ2-1; TRBD2 aligns across 12 bases. The CDR3 contains 19 residues. V was pared by 2 bases and J by 5 bases, with 16 bases of the junction left unmatched. The V gene's germline CDR1 is GTSNPN and CDR2 SVGIG (reference sequence). The CDR3 reads CAWSRLGTSGSPGHNEQFF. The CDR3 DNA sequence: TGTGCCTGGAGTAGGTTAGGGACTAGCGGGTCCCCCGGGCACAATGAGCAGTTCTTC.

The V gene is TRBV5-1, the J gene TRBJ2-2; D might be TRBD2 (6 bases). The CDR3 sequence is 15 residues long. Germline V gene lookup returns CDR1 SGHRS and CDR2 YFSETQ. The V end was cut by 1 base, the J end by 4 bases, with 11 bases between. CDR3 DNA sequence: TGCGCCAGCAGCTTGACGCGGGATCCCACCGGGGAGCTGTTTTTT. Translated, it gives CASSLTRDPTGELFF.

This clonotype was counted only a few times. The chain carries TRBV18 and TRBJ2-2, with D perhaps given as TRBD1 or TRBD2 (5 bases each). The length of the CDR3 is 14 residues. Germline lookup yields CDR1 KGHSH and CDR2 LQKENI. The germline V and J ends were trimmed by 5 bases and 3 bases, with 10 bases remaining between them. CDR3 region: CASSMGRDTGELFF. CDR3 coding DNA: TGTGCCAGCTCAATGGGACGGGACACCGGGGAGCTGTTTTTT. The full variable domain, completed using reference TRBV18 and TRBJ2-2, is NAGVMQNPRHLVRRRGQEARLRCSPMKGHSHVYWYRQLPEEGLKFMVYLQKENIIDESGMPKERFSAEFPKEGPSILRIQQVVRGDSAAYFCASSMGRDTGELFFGEGSRLTVL.

There are a few counts of this clonotype. J is TRBJ2-3 and V is TRBV6-1, with TRBD2 matching 13 bases. CDR1 and CDR2 (germline): MNHNS, SASEGT. The CDR3 totals 16 residues. After removal of 8 bases from V and 1 base from J, the junction contained 6 bases not matched to a gene. The CDR3 DNA is TGTGCCAGCGGACTAGCGGGAGAGTTTGGCACAGATACGCAGTATTTT. As protein: CASGLAGEFGTDTQYF.

The genes are TRBV21-1 and TRBJ1-3; TRBD1 was called by the table and not checked on the DNA. TRBV21-1 counts as a pseudogene. This CDR3 has 15 amino acids. In DNA, the CDR3 is TGTGCCAGCAAAAAGGGACAGGGGGCCATAAACACCATATATTTT. Protein product: CASKKGQGAINTIYF.

This clonotype was observed a few times. This chain joins TRBV7-6 and TRBJ2-3; a possible D gene is TRBD2 (6 bases). CDR3 length: 13 amino acids. Germline V gene lookup returns CDR1 SGHVS and CDR2 FNYEAQ. V was shortened by 5 bases and J by 5 bases, with 11 bases between the two germline ends. The CDR3 reads CASSPGRGDTQYF. Written as DNA, the CDR3 is TGTGCCAGCAGCCCCGGGCGGGGAGATACGCAGTATTTT.

The rearrangement uses TRBV9 and TRBJ2-2, with TRBD2 as a possible D gene (6 bases). CDR1 SGDLS and CDR2 YYNGEE come from the germline V gene. Between the trimmed V and J ends, which lost 0 bases and 6 bases, there was a span of 18 bases. The CDR3 extends over 17 amino acids. The CDR3 sequence: CASSVEAPAGRPGELFF. The CDR3 DNA is TGTGCCAGCAGCGTAGAGGCCCCCGCGGGGCGGCCCGGGGAGCTGTTTTTT.

The V gene is TRBV30, the J gene TRBJ2-7; 16 bases map to TRBD2. The junction had 7 bases not matched to a gene; V was cut back by 2 bases and J by 3 bases. This CDR3 contains 17 residues. Germline V gives CDR1 GTSNPN, CDR2 SVGIG (reference sequence). The CDR3 spells CAWSTMGTSGGDYEQYF. CDR3 nucleotides: TGTGCCTGGAGTACCATGGGGACTAGCGGGGGGGACTACGAGCAGTACTTC.